These 8 T cell receptor beta chains were sequenced from one sample in a study of T cell responses to AZD1222 COVID-19 vaccine. The assay was immunoSEQ multiplex PCR, and TCRdb's table has in-frame clones only and misses some. The table shows some 200,000 clones, with approximately 90% occurring only once. Material: peripheral blood, obtained 28 days after the second AZD1222 dose. These receptors were taken from an adult who received the AZD1222 COVID-19 vaccine.

Only one count was recorded for this clone. The chain links TRBV2 to TRBJ1-3; D possibly corresponds to TRBD1 (5 bases). The CDR3 is 15 residues long. Deletions cut 6 bases from V and 0 bases from J, with 12 bases between. Germline V gives CDR1 SNHLY, CDR2 FYNNEI. DNA of the CDR3: TGTGCCAGCAGATACGACAGCATCTCTGGAAACACCATATATTTT. Translation: CASRYDSISGNTIYF.

In DNA, the CDR3 is TGTGCCAGCAGCCGGGCGGCGGGAGCAGGGACCGGGGAGCTGTTTTTT. It is translated as CASSRAAGAGTGELFF. The chain joins TRBV25-1 to TRBJ2-2, with TRBD2 matching 7 bases. The CDR3 runs 16 residues. J was trimmed by 5 bases and V by 6 bases; bases with no gene match: 12. In germline, CDR1 is MGHDK, CDR2 SYGVNS.

J is TRBJ1-4 and V is TRBV6-1; 7 bases fit TRBD1. The CDR3 loop spans 14 amino acids. V was clipped by 1 base and J by 7 bases; unmatched bases: 3. Looked up from germline, CDR1 is MNHNS and CDR2 is SASEGT. CDR3 sequence reads: CASSEDRGGEKLFF. The CDR3 DNA is TGTGCCAGCAGTGAAGACAGGGGAGGTGAAAAACTGTTTTTT.

The table lists this clone with a count of one. The chain links TRBV7-8 to TRBJ1-2; possible D gene TRBD1, 5 bases. The CDR3 has 16 residues. V lost 4 bases and J 4 bases, leaving 19 bases between the germline ends. The germline V gene encodes CDR1 SGHVS and CDR2 FQNEAQ. The CDR3 loop is CASSSRLRGESYGYTF. CDR3 nucleotides: TGTGCCAGCAGCTCACGTCTTAGGGGAGAATCCTATGGCTACACCTTC.

V is TRBV11-3 and J is TRBJ2-5; D is perhaps TRBD2 (6 bases). V shed 3 bases and J shed 5 bases, with 13 bases lying between them. The CDR3 consists of 14 residues. Per the germline V gene, CDR1 is SGHNT and CDR2 is YENEEA. In DNA form, the CDR3 reads TGTGCCAGCAGCTTCCTCGGGAGTTTGGAGACCCAGTACTTC. Its translation is CASSFLGSLETQYF.

This clone has just one count. This chain's CDR3 is CAISESWVVNSPLHF. Written as DNA, the CDR3 is TGTGCCATCAGTGAGTCGTGGGTTGTAAACTCACCCCTCCACTTT. The chain links TRBV10-3 to TRBJ1-6; D is ambiguous. CDR1 and CDR2 from the germline V gene are ENHRY and SYGVKD. This CDR3 has 15 residues. The V end lost 0 bases, the J end lost 10 bases, and 13 bases lay between the germline ends.

J is TRBJ1-6 and V is TRBV28; D perhaps matches TRBD1 (5 bases). The CDR3 loop spans 15 amino acids. The germline V gene has CDR1 MDHEN and CDR2 SYDVKM. Trimming removed 1 base at V and 6 bases at J, with 10 bases between. In DNA form, the CDR3 reads TGTGCCAGCAGTTTATCCCGACAGTTTAATTCACCCCTCCACTTT. This gives the protein CASSLSRQFNSPLHF.

The chain employs TRBV25-1 and TRBJ2-1; 9 bases align to TRBD2. CDR3 length: 18 amino acids. Germline V gene sequence: CDR1 MGHDK, CDR2 SYGVNS. Trimming at V came to 10 bases and at J to 0 bases, leaving 16 bases not matched to a gene. CDR3 amino acids: CATHSGRDSFSSYNEQFF. The CDR3 DNA reads TGTGCCACCCATAGCGGGAGAGATTCATTTAGCTCCTACAATGAGCAGTTCTTC.